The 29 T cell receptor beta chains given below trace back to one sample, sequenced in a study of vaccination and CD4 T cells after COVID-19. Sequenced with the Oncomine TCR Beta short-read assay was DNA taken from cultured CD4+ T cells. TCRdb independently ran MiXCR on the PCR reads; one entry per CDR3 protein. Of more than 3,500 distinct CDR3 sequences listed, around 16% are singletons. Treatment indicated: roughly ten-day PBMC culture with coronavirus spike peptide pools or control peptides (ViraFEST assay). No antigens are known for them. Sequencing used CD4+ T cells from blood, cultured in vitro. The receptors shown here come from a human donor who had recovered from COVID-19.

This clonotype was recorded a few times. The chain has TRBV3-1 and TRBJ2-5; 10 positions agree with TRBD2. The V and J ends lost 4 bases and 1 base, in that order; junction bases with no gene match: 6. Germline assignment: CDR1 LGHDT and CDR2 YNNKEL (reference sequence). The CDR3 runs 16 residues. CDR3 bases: TGTGCCAGCAGCCCCGCTAGCGGGGGAGGCCAAGAGACCCAGTACTTC. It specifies CASSPASGGGQETQYF.

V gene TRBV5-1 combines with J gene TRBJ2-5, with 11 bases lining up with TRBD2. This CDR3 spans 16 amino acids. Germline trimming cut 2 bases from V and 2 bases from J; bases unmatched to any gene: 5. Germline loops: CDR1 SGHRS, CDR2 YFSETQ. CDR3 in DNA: TGCGCCAGCAGCTTCCTAGCGGGGGGCGGTCAAGAGACCCAGTACTTC. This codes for CASSFLAGGGQETQYF.

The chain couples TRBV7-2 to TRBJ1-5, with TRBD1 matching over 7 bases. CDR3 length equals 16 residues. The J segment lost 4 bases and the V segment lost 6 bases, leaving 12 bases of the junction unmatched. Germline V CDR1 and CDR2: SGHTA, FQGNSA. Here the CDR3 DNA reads TGTGCCAGCAGTCCCCAGGGGGGGCAGACAAATCAGCCCCAGCATTTT. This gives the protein CASSPQGGQTNQPQHF.

CDR3 bases: TGTGCCAGCAGTGGGCAGGGGGCTACTGAAGCTTTCTTT. Its translation is CASSGQGATEAFF. The chain employs TRBV6-1 and TRBJ1-1; TRBD1 matches at 8 bases. The germline V gene has CDR1 MNHNS and CDR2 SASEGT. CDR3 length: 13 residues. V shed 4 bases, J shed 5 bases, and the junction held 3 bases outside the gene matches.

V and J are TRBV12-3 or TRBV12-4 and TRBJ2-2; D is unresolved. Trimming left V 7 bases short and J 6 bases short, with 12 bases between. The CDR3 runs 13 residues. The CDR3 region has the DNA TGTGCCAGCACCCCCGACGGCCCCGGGGAGCTGTTTTTT. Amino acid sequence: CASTPDGPGELFF.

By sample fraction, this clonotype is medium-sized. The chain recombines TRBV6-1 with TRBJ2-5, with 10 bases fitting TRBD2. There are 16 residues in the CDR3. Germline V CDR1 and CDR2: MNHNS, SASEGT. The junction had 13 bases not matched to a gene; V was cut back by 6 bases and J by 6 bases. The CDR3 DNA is TGTGCCAGCAGCCTTCTAGCGGGAGTCTCAGGGAAGACCCAGTACTTC. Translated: CASSLLAGVSGKTQYF.

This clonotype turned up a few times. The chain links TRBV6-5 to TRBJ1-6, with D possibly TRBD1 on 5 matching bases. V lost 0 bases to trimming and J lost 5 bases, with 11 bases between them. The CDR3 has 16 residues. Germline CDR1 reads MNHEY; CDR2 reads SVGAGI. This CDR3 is CASSYSSGPNNSPLHF. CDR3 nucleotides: TGTGCCAGCAGTTACTCCTCAGGGCCCAATAATTCACCCCTCCACTTT.

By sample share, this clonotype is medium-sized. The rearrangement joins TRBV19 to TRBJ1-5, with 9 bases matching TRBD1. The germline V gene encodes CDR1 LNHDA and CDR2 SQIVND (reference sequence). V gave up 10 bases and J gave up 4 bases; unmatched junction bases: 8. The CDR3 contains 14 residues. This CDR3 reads CATKDRGRNQPQHF. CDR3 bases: TGTGCCACCAAGGACAGGGGAAGGAATCAGCCCCAGCATTTT.

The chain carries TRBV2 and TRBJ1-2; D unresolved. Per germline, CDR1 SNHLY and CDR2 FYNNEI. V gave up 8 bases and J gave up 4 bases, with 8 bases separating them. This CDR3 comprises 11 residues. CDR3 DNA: TGTGCCAGCCACAGCGGCTATGGCTACACCTTC. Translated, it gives CASHSGYGYTF.

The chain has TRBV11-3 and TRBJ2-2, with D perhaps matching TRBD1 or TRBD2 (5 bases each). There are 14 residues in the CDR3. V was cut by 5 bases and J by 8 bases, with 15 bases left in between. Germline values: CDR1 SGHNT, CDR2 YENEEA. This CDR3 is CASSLSAGTGELFF. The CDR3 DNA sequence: TGTGCCAGCAGCCTTTCGGCCGGGACGGGGGAGCTGTTTTTT.

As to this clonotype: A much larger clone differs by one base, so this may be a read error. The CDR3 spells CSARVPGQGITSYTF. The CDR3 DNA sequence: TGCAGTGCTAGAGTCCCGGGACAGGGAATAACCAGCTACACCTTC. The rearrangement joins TRBV20-1 to TRBJ1-2, with 9 bases aligning to TRBD1. The length of the CDR3 is 15 residues. V was clipped by 1 base and J by 9 bases; unmatched bases: 12. Germline assignment: CDR1 DFQATT and CDR2 SNEGSKA (reference sequence).

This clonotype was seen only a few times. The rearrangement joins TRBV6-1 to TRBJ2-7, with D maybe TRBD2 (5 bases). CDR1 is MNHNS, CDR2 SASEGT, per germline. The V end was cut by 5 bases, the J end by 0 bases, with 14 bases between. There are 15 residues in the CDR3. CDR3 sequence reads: CASSKGRGFSYEQYF. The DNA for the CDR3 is TGTGCCAGCAGTAAAGGTCGGGGTTTCTCCTACGAGCAGTACTTC.

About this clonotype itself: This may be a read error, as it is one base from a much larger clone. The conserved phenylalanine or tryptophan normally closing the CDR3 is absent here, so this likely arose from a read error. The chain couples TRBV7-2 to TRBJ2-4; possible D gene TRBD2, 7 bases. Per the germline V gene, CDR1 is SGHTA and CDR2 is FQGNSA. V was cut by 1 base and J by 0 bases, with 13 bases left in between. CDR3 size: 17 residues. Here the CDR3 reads CASSLVVGGLAKNIQYS. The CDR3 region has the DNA TGTGCCAGCAGCTTAGTGGTGGGGGGGCTAGCCAAAAACATTCAGTACTCC.

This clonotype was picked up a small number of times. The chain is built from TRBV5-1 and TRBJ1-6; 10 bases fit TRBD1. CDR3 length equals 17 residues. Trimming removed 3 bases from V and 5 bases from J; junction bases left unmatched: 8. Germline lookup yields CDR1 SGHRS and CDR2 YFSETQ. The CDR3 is CASSSGTGATNNSPLHF. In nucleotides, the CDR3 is TGCGCCAGCAGCTCAGGGACAGGGGCAACGAATAATTCACCCCTCCACTTT.

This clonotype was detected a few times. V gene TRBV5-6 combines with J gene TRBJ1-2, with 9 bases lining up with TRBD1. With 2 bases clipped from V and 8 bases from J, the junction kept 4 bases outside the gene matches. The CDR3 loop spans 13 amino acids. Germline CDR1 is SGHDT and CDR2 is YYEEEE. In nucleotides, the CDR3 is TGTGCCAGCAGCTTCCGGGACAGGGTAGGCTACACCTTC. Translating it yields CASSFRDRVGYTF.

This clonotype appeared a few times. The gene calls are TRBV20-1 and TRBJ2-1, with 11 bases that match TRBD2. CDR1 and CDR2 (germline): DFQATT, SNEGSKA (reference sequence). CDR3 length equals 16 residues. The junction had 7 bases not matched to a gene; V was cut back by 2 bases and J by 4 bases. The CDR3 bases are TGCAGTGCTAGATCCCTAGCGGGGGGCCCGTACAATGAGCAGTTCTTC. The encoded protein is CSARSLAGGPYNEQFF.

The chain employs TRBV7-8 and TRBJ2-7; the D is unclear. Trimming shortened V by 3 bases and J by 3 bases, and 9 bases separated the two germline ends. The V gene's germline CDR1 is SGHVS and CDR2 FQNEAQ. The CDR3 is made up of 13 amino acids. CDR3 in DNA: TGTGCCAGCAGCTTTCTAGACGGCTACGAGCAGTACTTC. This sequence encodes CASSFLDGYEQYF.

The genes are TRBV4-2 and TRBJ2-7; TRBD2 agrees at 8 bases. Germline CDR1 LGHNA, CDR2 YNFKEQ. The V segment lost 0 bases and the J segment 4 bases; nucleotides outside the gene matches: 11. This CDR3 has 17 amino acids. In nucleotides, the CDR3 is TGTGCCAGCAGCCAAGATCGGGGGGGACATAGGGTTTACGAGCAGTACTTC. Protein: CASSQDRGGHRVYEQYF.

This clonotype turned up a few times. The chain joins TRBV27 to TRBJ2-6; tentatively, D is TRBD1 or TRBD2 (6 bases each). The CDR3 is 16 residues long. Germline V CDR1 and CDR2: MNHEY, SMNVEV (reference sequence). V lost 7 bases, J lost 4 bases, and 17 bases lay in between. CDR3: CASTVSGAKGANVLTF. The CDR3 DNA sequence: TGTGCCAGCACCGTATCGGGGGCGAAAGGGGCCAACGTCCTGACTTTC.

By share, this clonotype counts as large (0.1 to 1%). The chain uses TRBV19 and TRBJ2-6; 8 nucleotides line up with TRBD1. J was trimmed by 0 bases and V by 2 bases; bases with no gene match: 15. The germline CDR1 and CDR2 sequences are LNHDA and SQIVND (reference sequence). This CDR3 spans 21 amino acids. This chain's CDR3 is CASSITTPRTGIRSGANVLTF. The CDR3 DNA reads TGTGCCAGTAGTATAACAACCCCGCGGACAGGGATACGCTCTGGGGCCAACGTCCTGACTTTC.

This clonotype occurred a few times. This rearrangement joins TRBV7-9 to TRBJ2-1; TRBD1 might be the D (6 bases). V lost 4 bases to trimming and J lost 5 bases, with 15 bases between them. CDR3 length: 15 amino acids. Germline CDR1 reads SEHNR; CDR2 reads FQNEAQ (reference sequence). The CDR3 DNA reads TGTGCCAGCAGCTGGGACAACCGGCCGCACAATGAGCAGTTCTTC. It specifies CASSWDNRPHNEQFF.

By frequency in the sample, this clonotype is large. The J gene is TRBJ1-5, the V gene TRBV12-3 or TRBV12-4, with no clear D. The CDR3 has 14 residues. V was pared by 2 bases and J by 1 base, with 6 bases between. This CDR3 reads CASSLQVSNQPQHF. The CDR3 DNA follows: TGTGCCAGCAGTTTACAGGTCAGCAATCAGCCCCAGCATTTT.

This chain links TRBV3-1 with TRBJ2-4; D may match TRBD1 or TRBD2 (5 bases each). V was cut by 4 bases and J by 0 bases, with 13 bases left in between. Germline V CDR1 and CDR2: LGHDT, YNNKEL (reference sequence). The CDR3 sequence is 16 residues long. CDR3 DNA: TGTGCCAGCAGCCCCGGGACGCTACTAGCCAAAAACATTCAGTACTTC. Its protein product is CASSPGTLLAKNIQYF.

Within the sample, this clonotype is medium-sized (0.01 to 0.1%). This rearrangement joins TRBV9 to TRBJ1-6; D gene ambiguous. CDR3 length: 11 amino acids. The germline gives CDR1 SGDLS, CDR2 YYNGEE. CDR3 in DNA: TGTGCAGCCTTCCATAATTCACCCCTCCACTTT. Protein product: CAAFHNSPLHF.

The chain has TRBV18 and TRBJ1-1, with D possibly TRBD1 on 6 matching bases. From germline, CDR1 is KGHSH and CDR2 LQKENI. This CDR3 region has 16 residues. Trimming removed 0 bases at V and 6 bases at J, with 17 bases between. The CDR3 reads CASSPPAGVGVSEAFF. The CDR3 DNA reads TGTGCCAGCTCACCACCGGCAGGGGTCGGAGTGTCTGAAGCTTTCTTT. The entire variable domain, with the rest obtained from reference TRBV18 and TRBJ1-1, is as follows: NAGVMQNPRHLVRRRGQEARLRCSPMKGHSHVYWYRQLPEEGLKFMVYLQKENIIDESGMPKERFSAEFPKEGPSILRIQQVVRGDSAAYFCASSPPAGVGVSEAFFGQGTRLTVV.

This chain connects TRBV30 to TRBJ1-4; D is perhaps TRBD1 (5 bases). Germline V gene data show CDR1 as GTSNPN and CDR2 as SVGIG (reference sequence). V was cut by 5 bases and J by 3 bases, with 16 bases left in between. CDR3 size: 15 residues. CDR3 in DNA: TGTGCCTGGGCGTGGGGAGGGGCTGCTAATGAAAAACTGTTTTTT. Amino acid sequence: CAWAWGGAANEKLFF.

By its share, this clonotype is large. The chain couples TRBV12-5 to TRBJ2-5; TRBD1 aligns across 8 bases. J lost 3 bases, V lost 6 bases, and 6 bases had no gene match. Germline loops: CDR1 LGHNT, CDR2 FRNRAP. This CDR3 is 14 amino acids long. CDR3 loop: CASGPPTGEETQYF. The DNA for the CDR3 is TGTGCTAGTGGACCTCCGACAGGGGAAGAGACCCAGTACTTC.

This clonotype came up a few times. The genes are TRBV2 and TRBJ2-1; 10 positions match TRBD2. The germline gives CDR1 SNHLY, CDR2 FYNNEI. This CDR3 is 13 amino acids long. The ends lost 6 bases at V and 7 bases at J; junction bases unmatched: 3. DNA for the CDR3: TGTGCCAGCAGAGCGGGGGGGTCAAATGAGCAGTTCTTC. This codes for CASRAGGSNEQFF. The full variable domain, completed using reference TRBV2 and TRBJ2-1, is EPEVTQTPSHQVTQMGQEVILRCVPISNHLYFYWYRQILGQKVEFLVSFYNNEISEKSEIFDDQFSVERPDGSNFTLKIRSTKLEDSAMYFCASRAGGSNEQFFGPGTRLTVL.

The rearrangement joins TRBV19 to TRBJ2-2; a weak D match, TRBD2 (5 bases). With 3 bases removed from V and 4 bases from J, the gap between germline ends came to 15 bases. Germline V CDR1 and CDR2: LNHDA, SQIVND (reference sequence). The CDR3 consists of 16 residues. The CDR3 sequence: CASSIYRTLGTGELFF. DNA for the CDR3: TGTGCCAGTAGTATTTATAGGACTCTAGGCACCGGGGAGCTGTTTTTT.